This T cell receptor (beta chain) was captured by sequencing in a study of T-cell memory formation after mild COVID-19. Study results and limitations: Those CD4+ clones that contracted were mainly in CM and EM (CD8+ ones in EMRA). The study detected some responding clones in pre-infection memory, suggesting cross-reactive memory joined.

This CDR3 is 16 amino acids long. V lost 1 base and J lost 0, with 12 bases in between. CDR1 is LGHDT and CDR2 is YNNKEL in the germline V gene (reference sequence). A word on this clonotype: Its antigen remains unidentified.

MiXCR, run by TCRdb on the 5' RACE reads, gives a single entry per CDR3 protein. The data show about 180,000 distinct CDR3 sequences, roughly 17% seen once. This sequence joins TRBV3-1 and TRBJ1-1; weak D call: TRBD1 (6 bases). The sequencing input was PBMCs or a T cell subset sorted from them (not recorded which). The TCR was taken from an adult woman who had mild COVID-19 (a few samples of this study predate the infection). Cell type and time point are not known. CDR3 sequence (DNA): TGTGCCAGCAGCCAAGTAATCAGGGGAATGAACACTGAAGCTTTCTTT. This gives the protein CASSQVIRGMNTEAFF.